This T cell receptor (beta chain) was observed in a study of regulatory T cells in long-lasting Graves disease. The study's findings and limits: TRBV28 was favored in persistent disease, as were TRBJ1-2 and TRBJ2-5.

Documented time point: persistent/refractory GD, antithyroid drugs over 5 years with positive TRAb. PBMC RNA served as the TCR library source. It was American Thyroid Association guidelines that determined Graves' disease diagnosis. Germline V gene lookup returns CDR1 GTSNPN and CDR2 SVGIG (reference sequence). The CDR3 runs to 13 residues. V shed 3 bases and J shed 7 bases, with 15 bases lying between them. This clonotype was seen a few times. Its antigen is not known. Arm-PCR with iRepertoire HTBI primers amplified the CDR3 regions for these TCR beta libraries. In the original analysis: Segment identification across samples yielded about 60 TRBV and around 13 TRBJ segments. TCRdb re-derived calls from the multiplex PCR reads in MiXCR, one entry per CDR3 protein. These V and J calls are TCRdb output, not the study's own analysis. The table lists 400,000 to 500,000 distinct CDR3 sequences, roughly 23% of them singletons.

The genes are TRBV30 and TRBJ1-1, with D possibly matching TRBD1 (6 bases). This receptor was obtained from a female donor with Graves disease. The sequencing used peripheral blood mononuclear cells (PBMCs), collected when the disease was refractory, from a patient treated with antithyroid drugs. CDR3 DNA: TGTGCCTGGAGGAGGCGACAGGCCGGTGAAGCTTTCTTT. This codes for CAWRRRQAGEAFF.